A single sample gave rise to the 22 T cell receptor beta chains below, sequenced in a study of Ad26.COV2.S vaccination and SARS-CoV-2 variants. Specified treatment: about 20 received Ad26.COV2.S at low or high dose, single or two shots; 5 received placebo; per-sample allocation not given. Collection of samples fell on day 63 after the first vaccine or placebo injection. Profiled with immunoSEQ multiplex PCR; TCRdb holds only in-frame clones, not every one. Of approximately 240,000 clones in the sample, roughly 90% were seen once. The specimen was peripheral blood, collected in a trial of Ad26.COV2.S vaccine versus placebo. The origin of the receptors is a person between 18 and 65 years old who received the Ad26.COV2.S COVID-19 vaccine or a placebo.

The chain employs TRBV9 and TRBJ1-1; perhaps TRBD1 as D (6 bases). CDR3 size: 15 residues. V was cut by 3 bases and J by 4 bases, with 16 bases left in between. Germline V CDR1 and CDR2: SGDLS, YYNGEE. The CDR3 sequence: CASSEAQGGGTEAFF. CDR3 in DNA: TGTGCCAGCAGCGAGGCACAGGGAGGTGGCACTGAAGCTTTCTTT.

The CDR3 DNA reads TGTGCCAGCTCACCACCGGGAGGGGGGTACGAGCAGTACTTC. Translated: CASSPPGGGYEQYF. This chain links TRBV18 with TRBJ2-7, with TRBD2 as a possible D gene (7 bases). The CDR3 loop spans 14 amino acids. V lost 0 bases and J 4 bases, leaving 10 bases between the germline ends. The germline gives CDR1 KGHSH, CDR2 LQKENI.

The chain carries TRBV7-8 and TRBJ1-5, with D maybe TRBD1 (5 bases). V lost 5 bases and J 0 bases, leaving 11 bases between the germline ends. The CDR3 contains 15 residues. Germline CDR1 and CDR2: SGHVS and FQNEAQ. The CDR3 spells CASSAAGNSNQPQHF. CDR3 coding DNA: TGTGCCAGCAGCGCCGCAGGGAATAGCAATCAGCCCCAGCATTTT.

This clone showed up just once. This chain joins TRBV7-2 and TRBJ2-3; 7 bases line up with TRBD1. The V gene's germline CDR1 is SGHTA and CDR2 FQGNSA. This CDR3 is built from 15 residues. V lost 4 bases, J lost 0 bases, and 4 bases stayed unmatched. The CDR3 spells CASSSRTGSTDTQYF. In DNA form, the CDR3 reads TGTGCCAGCAGCTCCCGGACAGGAAGCACAGATACGCAGTATTTT.

V usage is TRBV7-9 and J usage is TRBJ2-3, with TRBD2 matching over 11 bases. J gave up 1 base and V 5 bases, and 2 bases lay outside the gene matches. Germline CDR1 is SEHNR and CDR2 is FQNEAQ (reference sequence). The CDR3 is 15 amino acids. The CDR3 reads CASSMTSGGTDTQYF. The CDR3, as DNA: TGTGCCAGCAGCATGACTAGCGGGGGCACAGATACGCAGTATTTT.

V usage is TRBV7-8 and J usage is TRBJ2-1, with 10 bases identical to TRBD1. Looked up from germline, CDR1 is SGHVS and CDR2 is FQNEAQ. Trimming cost V 5 bases and J 5 bases; bases outside gene matches: 9. The CDR3 is made up of 16 amino acids. CDR3: CASSPQGQGLNNEQFF. Written as DNA, the CDR3 is TGTGCCAGCAGCCCCCAGGGACAGGGGCTTAACAATGAGCAGTTCTTC.

The chain is built from TRBV5-1 and TRBJ2-2; D might be TRBD1 (5 bases). CDR1 and CDR2 from the germline V gene are SGHRS and YFSETQ. Trimming pared 4 bases from V and 2 bases from J, leaving 9 bases between. This CDR3 has 14 residues. The CDR3 sequence is CASSIGVNTGELFF. The CDR3 DNA reads as TGCGCCAGCAGCATAGGGGTAAACACCGGGGAGCTGTTTTTT.

The chain employs TRBV19 and TRBJ1-2, with D possibly matching TRBD1 (5 bases). The V gene's germline CDR1 is LNHDA and CDR2 SQIVND (reference sequence). The V and J ends lost 4 bases and 3 bases respectively, with 15 bases between them. The CDR3 extends over 15 amino acids. This CDR3 is CASSSFEGFYYGYTF. The CDR3 DNA reads TGTGCCAGTAGTAGTTTCGAGGGGTTCTACTATGGCTACACCTTC.

The chain has TRBV3-1 (or the pseudogene TRBV3-2) and TRBJ1-2, with D perhaps matching TRBD1 (5 bases). This CDR3 is built from 13 residues. V lost 4 bases and J lost 4, with 10 bases in between. Germline V gives CDR1 LGHDT, CDR2 YNNKEL (reference sequence). CDR3 sequence: CASSLRDGYGYTF. CDR3 in DNA: TGTGCCAGCAGCCTCCGGGACGGCTATGGCTACACCTTC.

V and J are TRBV5-8 and TRBJ2-5, with TRBD1 identical over 8 bases. Germline CDR1 is SGHTS and CDR2 is YDEGEE. This CDR3 spans 17 amino acids. V was clipped by 2 bases and J by 5 bases; unmatched bases: 14. CDR3 nucleotide sequence: TGTGCCAGCAGCTTCGTTTTAGGACAGGGTTCGTTGGAGACCCAGTACTTC. Encoded protein: CASSFVLGQGSLETQYF.

This clone was observed a single time. J is TRBJ2-2 and V is TRBV6-5, with 8 bases identical to TRBD2. Germline values: CDR1 MNHEY, CDR2 SVGAGI. The CDR3 has 15 residues. The V gene end was trimmed by 0 bases and the J gene end by 13 bases; junction bases not matched to a gene: 10. CDR3 nucleotide sequence: TGTGCCAGCAGTTACTCGGGGTCTAGCGGGCCGTGGCTGTTTTTT. It is translated as CASSYSGSSGPWLFF.

This clone came up a few times. The CDR3 coding sequence is TGTGCCAGCGGAGGGTGGGGGAATAATTCACCCCTCCACTTT. It codes for CASGGWGNNSPLHF. This chain links TRBV28 with TRBJ1-6; D is perhaps TRBD1 (5 bases). V shed 8 bases and J shed 5 bases, with 13 bases lying between them. This CDR3 spans 14 amino acids. Per the germline V gene, CDR1 is MDHEN and CDR2 is SYDVKM.

The sample holds one count of this clone. The chain couples TRBV3-1 (or the pseudogene TRBV3-2) to TRBJ2-7, with D unclear. CDR3 length: 14 residues. Germline CDR1 and CDR2: LGHDT and YNNKEL (reference sequence). V gave up 0 bases and J gave up 4 bases, with 10 bases separating them. The CDR3 nucleotides read TGTGCCAGCAGCCAAGATTTGGTGGGTTACGAGCAGTACTTC. Its translation is CASSQDLVGYEQYF.

The gene calls are TRBV19 and TRBJ1-1; D perhaps matches TRBD1 (6 bases). V dropped 3 bases and J dropped 4 bases, with 15 bases sitting between them. Germline V lookup: CDR1 LNHDA, CDR2 SQIVND (reference sequence). The CDR3 has 15 amino acids. CDR3 nucleotide sequence: TGTGCCAGTAGTATCTCGGGGGCAAGGATCACTGAAGCTTTCTTT. Its protein product is CASSISGARITEAFF. The full variable domain, its missing parts supplied by reference TRBV19 and TRBJ1-1, is DGGITQSPKYLFRKEGQNVTLSCEQNLNHDAMYWYRQDPGQGLRLIYYSQIVNDFQKGDIAEGYSVSREKKESFPLTVTSAQKNPTAFYLCASSISGARITEAFFGQGTRLTVV.

The chain couples TRBV7-6 to TRBJ2-1; 10 nucleotides agree with TRBD1. Germline V gene sequence: CDR1 SGHVS, CDR2 FNYEAQ. J lost 7 bases, V lost 1 base, and 4 bases had no gene match. This CDR3 is 15 amino acids long. The chain's CDR3 is CASSLGTGGTNEQFF. In DNA form, the CDR3 reads TGTGCCAGCAGCTTAGGGACAGGGGGTACGAATGAGCAGTTCTTC.

The V gene is TRBV7-3, the J gene TRBJ2-1; 9 nucleotides line up with TRBD2. Germline V gives CDR1 SGHTA, CDR2 FQGTGA. Trimming took 0 bases from V and 2 from J; bases not matched to a gene: 5. This CDR3 spans 17 amino acids. The CDR3 DNA follows: TGTGCCAGCAGCTTAACGTTAGCTAGCGGGACCTACAATGAGCAGTTCTTC. Encoded protein: CASSLTLASGTYNEQFF.

V gene TRBV28 combines with J gene TRBJ2-3; maybe TRBD2 (6 bases). Germline lookup yields CDR1 MDHEN and CDR2 SYDVKM. This CDR3 has 17 amino acids. V lost 1 base, J lost 1 base, and 15 bases lay in between. The CDR3, as DNA: TGTGCCAGCAGTTTATCTTTCCGCGGGGACCGCACAGATACGCAGTATTTT. This encodes CASSLSFRGDRTDTQYF.

The chain couples TRBV7-2 to TRBJ1-4; D is ambiguous. This CDR3 is 15 amino acids long. The germline V gene has CDR1 SGHTA and CDR2 FQGNSA. V was pared by 1 base and J by 2 bases, with 8 bases between. CDR3 loop: CASSLVSVTNEKLFF. CDR3 in DNA: TGTGCCAGCAGCTTAGTTTCAGTTACTAATGAAAAACTGTTTTTT.

CDR3 DNA sequence: TGTGCCAGCAGCGGTCCGGGACAGGGGGCTTTGACTAATGAAAAACTGTTTTTT. Translation gives CASSGPGQGALTNEKLFF. The chain carries TRBV7-8 and TRBJ1-4; 12 positions match TRBD1. Germline V gene lookup returns CDR1 SGHVS and CDR2 FQNEAQ. Trimming at V came to 5 bases and at J to 2 bases, leaving 9 bases not matched to a gene. This CDR3 contains 18 residues.

This clone has a count of ten or more. The rearrangement joins TRBV2 to TRBJ1-1; D is undetermined. V dropped 9 bases and J dropped 6 bases, with 11 bases sitting between them. The CDR3 has 11 residues. Germline loops: CDR1 SNHLY, CDR2 FYNNEI. The CDR3 DNA reads as TGTGCCAGTCGCTGGATCGCTGAAGCTTTCTTT. It is translated as CASRWIAEAFF.

This sequence joins TRBV5-5 and TRBJ2-6; the match to TRBD2 covers 7 bases. CDR1 is SGHKS, CDR2 YYEKEE, per germline (reference sequence). J was trimmed by 3 bases and V by 0 bases; bases with no gene match: 12. This CDR3 spans 19 amino acids. The CDR3 loop is CASSLDGGRENIGANVLTF. The CDR3 DNA reads as TGTGCCAGCAGCTTGGACGGTGGGCGGGAGAATATTGGGGCCAACGTCCTGACTTTC.

CDR3 sequence: CASSPQRMGFQETQYF. DNA for the CDR3: TGTGCCAGCAGCCCCCAGCGGATGGGCTTCCAAGAGACCCAGTACTTC. This chain joins TRBV7-2 and TRBJ2-5, with a possible D match to TRBD2 (5 bases). Trimming removed 5 bases from V and 1 base from J, with 17 bases in between. This CDR3 spans 16 amino acids. Germline V gives CDR1 SGHTA, CDR2 FQGNSA.